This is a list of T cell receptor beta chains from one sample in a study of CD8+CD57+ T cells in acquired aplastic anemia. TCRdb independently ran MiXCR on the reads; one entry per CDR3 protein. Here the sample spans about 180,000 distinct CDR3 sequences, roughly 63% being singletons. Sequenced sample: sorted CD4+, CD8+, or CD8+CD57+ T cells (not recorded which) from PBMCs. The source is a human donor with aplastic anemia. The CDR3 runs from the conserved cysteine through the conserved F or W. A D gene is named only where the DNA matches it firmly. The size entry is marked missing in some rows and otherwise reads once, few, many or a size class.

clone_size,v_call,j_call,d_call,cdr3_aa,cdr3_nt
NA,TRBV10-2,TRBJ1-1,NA,CASSERGGTEAFF,TGCGCCAGCAGTGAGAGGGGAGGAACTGAAGCTTTCTTT
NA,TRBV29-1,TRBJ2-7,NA,CSVEEGWQDEQYF,TGCAGCGTTGAAGAAGGGTGGCAGGATGAGCAGTACTTC
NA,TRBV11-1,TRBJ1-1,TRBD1,CASRRTGHTEAFF,TGTGCCAGCCGGAGGACAGGGCACACTGAAGCTTTCTTT
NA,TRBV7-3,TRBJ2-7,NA,CASSQSPTAAYEQYF,TGTGCCAGCAGCCAGTCCCCCACGGCCGCCTACGAGCAGTACTTC
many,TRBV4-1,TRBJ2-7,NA,CASGGQVDSYEQYF,TGCGCCAGTGGGGGGCAGGTTGACTCCTACGAGCAGTACTTC
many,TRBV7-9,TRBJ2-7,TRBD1,CASSLSGQSTSYEQYF,TGTGCCAGCAGCTTATCGGGACAGTCGACGTCCTACGAGCAGTACTTC
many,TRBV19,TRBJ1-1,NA,CASSFGANTEAFF,TGTGCCAGTAGTTTTGGGGCGAACACTGAAGCTTTCTTT
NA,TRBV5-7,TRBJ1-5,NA,CASSLVVRPSNQPQHF,TGTGCCAGCAGCTTGGTGGTGCGGCCATCAAATCAGCCCCAGCATTTT
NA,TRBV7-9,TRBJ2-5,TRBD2,CASSWTSGYKQYF,TGTGCCAGCAGCTGGACTAGCGGATACAAGCAGTACTTC
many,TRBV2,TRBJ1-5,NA,CASSATGTLGDQPQHF,TGTGCCAGCAGTGCGACCGGGACCTTGGGGGATCAGCCCCAGCATTTT
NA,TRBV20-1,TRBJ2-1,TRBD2,CSANAGGPPHNEQFF,TGCAGTGCTAATGCGGGAGGGCCGCCCCACAATGAGCAGTTCTTC
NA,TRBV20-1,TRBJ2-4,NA,CSAGDIQYF,TGCAGTGCCGGGGACATTCAGTACTTC
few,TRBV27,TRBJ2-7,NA,CASSSRGSYEQYF,TGTGCCAGCAGTTCCCGAGGTTCCTACGAGCAGTACTTC
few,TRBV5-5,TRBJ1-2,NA,CASSSRVLCYGYTF,TGTGCCAGCAGCTCCCGGGTATTGTGCTATGGCTACACCTTC
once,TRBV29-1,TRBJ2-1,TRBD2,CSVEGLAGGYNEQFF,TGCAGCGTTGAAGGACTAGCGGGGGGGTACAATGAGCAGTTCTTC
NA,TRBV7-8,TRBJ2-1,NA,CASSLGNTGRQFF,TGTGCCAGCAGCTTAGGGAACACAGGCAGGCAGTTCTTC
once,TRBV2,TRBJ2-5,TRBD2,CASLNSGGAGETQYF,TGTGCCAGCCTGAATAGCGGGGGGGCAGGAGAGACCCAGTACTTC
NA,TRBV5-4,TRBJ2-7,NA,CATRGAEGRYEQYF,TGTGCCACCCGAGGGGCAGAAGGACGGTACGAGCAGTACTTC
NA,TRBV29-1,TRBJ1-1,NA,CSVAQGGSFSEAFF,TGCAGCGTTGCACAGGGAGGGAGTTTCTCTGAAGCTTTCTTT
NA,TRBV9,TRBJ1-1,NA,CASSVAAGTNTEAFF,TGTGCCAGCAGCGTAGCCGCAGGGACAAACACTGAAGCTTTCTTT
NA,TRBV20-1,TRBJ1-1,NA,CSAREGDTTNTEAFF,TGCAGTGCTAGAGAGGGGGACACTACCAACACTGAAGCTTTCTTT
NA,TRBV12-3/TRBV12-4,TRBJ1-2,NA,CASSPPGPPKRGYTF,TGTGCCAGCAGTCCGCCGGGACCCCCGAAGCGAGGCTACACCTTC
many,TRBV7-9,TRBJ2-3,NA,CASSSRTDQWYTQYF,TGTGCCAGCAGCTCGCGGACGGACCAGTGGTACACGCAGTATTTT
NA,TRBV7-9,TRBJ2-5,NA,CASSSPGAGPQYF,TGTGCCAGCAGCTCCCCCGGCGCAGGTCCCCAGTACTTC
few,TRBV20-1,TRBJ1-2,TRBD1,CSARDRGDGYTF,TGCAGTGCTAGAGACAGGGGGGACGGCTACACCTTC
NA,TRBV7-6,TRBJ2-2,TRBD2,CATRELAANTGELFF,TGTGCCACTCGTGAACTAGCGGCGAACACCGGGGAGCTGTTTTTT
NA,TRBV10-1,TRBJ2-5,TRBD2,CASSESGTSGGVGETQYF,TGCGCCAGCAGTGAGTCAGGGACTAGCGGGGGGGTAGGAGAGACCCAGTACTTC
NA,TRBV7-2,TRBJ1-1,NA,CASSSGVSKTEAFF,TGTGCCAGCAGCTCAGGGGTTTCGAAAACTGAAGCTTTCTTT
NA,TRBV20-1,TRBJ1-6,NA,CSAAEISYNSPLHF,TGCAGTGCTGCCGAAATCTCCTATAATTCACCCCTCCACTTT
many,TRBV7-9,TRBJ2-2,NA,CASSGVTGELFF,TGTGCCAGCAGCGGAGTCACCGGGGAGCTGTTTTTT
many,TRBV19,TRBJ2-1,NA,CASTPLGGVQFF,TGTGCCAGTACCCCACTAGGCGGTGTGCAGTTCTTC
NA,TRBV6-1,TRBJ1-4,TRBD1,CASSEAGRGAKLFF,TGTGCCAGCAGTGAAGCAGGCAGGGGGGCAAAACTGTTTTTT
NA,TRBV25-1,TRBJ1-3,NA,CASSESVALGNTIYF,TGTGCCAGCAGTGAATCTGTAGCCCTTGGAAACACCATATATTTT
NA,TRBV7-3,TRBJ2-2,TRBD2,CASSRGGRGTGELFF,TGTGCCAGCAGTCGCGGGGGACGGGGCACCGGGGAGCTGTTTTTT
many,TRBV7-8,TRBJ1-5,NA,CASSLDLGAWQPQHF,TGTGCCAGCAGCTTAGATCTGGGGGCTTGGCAGCCCCAGCATTTT
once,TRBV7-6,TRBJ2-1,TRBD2,CASSRQTSEQFF,TGTGCCAGCAGTCGTCAGACTAGCGAGCAGTTCTTC
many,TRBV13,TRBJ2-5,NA,CASSSDLEETQYF,TGTGCCAGCAGTAGCGACCTAGAAGAGACCCAGTACTTC
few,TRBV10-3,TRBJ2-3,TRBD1,CATRQGISLPDTQYF,TGTGCCACCAGACAGGGGATCTCGCTTCCAGATACGCAGTATTTT
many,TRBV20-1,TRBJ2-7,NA,CSARSQGGGFSYEQYF,TGCAGTGCTAGAAGCCAGGGCGGTGGTTTCTCCTACGAGCAGTACTTC
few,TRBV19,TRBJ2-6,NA,CASRNPGANVLTF,TGTGCCAGTAGGAACCCAGGGGCCAACGTCCTGACTTTC
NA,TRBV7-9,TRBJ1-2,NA,CASSPQGPYGYTF,TGTGCCAGCAGCCCACAGGGACCATATGGCTACACCTTC
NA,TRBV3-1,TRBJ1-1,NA,CASSQGAGGRTEAFF,TGTGCCAGCAGCCAAGGAGCCGGTGGACGCACTGAAGCTTTCTTT
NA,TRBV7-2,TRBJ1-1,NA,CASSLAQLEAFF,TGTGCCAGCAGCTTAGCCCAGTTAGAAGCTTTCTTT
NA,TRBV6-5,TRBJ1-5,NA,CASSASRKGQSNQPQHF,TGTGCCAGCAGTGCCTCTCGCAAGGGGCAGAGCAATCAGCCCCAGCATTTT
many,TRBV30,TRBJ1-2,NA,CAWGPDYGYTF,TGTGCCTGGGGCCCAGACTATGGCTACACCTTC
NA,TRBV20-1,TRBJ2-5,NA,CSASAEETQYF,TGCAGTGCTAGCGCCGAGGAGACCCAGTACTTC
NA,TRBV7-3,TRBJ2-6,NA,CASSPRRTGVNVLTF,TGTGCCAGCAGCCCGCGGAGGACTGGGGTCAACGTCCTGACTTTC
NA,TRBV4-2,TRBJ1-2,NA,CASSQDGSSYGYTF,TGTGCCAGCAGCCAAGACGGAAGTAGCTATGGCTACACCTTC
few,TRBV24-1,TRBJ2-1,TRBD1,CATSRTGGYNEQFF,TGTGCCACCAGTCGGACAGGGGGATACAATGAGCAGTTCTTC
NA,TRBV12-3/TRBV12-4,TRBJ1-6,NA,CASSYSGNNSPLHF,TGTGCCAGCAGTTACAGTGGAAACAATTCACCCCTCCACTTT
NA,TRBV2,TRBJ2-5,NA,CASRVLEYGETQYF,TGTGCCAGCAGGGTACTAGAGTACGGGGAGACCCAGTACTTC
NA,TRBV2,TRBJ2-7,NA,CASSIQGALYEQYF,TGTGCCAGCAGTATACAGGGAGCCCTGTACGAGCAGTACTTC
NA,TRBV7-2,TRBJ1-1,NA,CASSLAPGMNTEAFF,TGTGCCAGCAGCTTGGCTCCAGGGATGAACACTGAAGCTTTCTTT
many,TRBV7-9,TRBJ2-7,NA,CASSLGGDPREQYF,TGTGCCAGCAGCTTAGGGGGGGATCCTCGGGAGCAGTACTTC
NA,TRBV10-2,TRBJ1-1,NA,CASAFGETNTEAFF,TGCGCCAGCGCCTTTGGGGAAACGAACACTGAAGCTTTCTTT
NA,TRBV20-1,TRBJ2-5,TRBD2,CSALAGFRETQYF,TGCAGTGCTCTAGCGGGGTTTAGGGAGACCCAGTACTTC
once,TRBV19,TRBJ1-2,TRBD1,CASSIRYDRGFFYGYTF,TGTGCCAGTAGTATCCGGTATGACAGGGGATTCTTCTATGGCTACACCTTC